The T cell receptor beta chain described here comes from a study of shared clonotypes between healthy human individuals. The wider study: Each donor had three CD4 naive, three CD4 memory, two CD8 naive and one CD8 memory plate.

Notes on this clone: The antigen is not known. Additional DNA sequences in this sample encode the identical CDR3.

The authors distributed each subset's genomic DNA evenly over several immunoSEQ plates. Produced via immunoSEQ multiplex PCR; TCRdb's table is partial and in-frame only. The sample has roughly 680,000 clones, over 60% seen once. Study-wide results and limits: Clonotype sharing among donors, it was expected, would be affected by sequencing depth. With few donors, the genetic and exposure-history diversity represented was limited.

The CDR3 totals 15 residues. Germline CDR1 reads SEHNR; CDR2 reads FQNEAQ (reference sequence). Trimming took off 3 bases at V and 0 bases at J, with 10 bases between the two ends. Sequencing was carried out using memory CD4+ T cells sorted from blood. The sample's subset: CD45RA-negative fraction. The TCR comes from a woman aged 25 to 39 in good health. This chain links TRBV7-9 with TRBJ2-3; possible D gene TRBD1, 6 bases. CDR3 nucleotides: TGTGCCAGCAGCTTGTACGGGACAAGCACAGATACGCAGTATTTT. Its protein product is CASSLYGTSTDTQYF.